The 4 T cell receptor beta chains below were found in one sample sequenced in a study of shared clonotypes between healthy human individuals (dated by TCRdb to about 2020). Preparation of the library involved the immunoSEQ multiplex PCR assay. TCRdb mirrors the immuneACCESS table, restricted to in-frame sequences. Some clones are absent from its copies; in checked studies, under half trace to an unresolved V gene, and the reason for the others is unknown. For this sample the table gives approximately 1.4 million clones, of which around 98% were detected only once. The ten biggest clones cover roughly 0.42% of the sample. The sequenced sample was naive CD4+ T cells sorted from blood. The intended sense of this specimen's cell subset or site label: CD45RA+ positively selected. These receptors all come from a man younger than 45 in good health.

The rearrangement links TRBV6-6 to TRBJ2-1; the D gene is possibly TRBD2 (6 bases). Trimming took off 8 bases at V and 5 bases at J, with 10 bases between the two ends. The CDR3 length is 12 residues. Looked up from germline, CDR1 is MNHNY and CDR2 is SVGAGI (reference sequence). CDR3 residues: CASAGTHNEQFF. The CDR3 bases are TGTGCCAGCGCCGGGACTCACAATGAGCAGTTCTTC.

CDR3 DNA: TGTGCCAGCTCACCACTACGGGCGGGAGGGCCTAATGAGCAGTTCTTC. This codes for CASSPLRAGGPNEQFF. The chain recombines TRBV18 with TRBJ2-1, with 9 bases that match TRBD2. Germline lookup yields CDR1 KGHSH and CDR2 LQKENI. This CDR3 spans 16 amino acids. The V gene end was trimmed by 1 base and the J gene end by 7 bases; junction bases not matched to a gene: 8.

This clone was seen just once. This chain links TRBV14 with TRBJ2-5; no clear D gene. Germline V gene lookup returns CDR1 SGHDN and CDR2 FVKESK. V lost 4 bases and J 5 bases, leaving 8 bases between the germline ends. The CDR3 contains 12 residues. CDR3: CASSPGWETQYF. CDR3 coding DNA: TGTGCCAGCAGCCCTGGCTGGGAGACCCAGTACTTC.

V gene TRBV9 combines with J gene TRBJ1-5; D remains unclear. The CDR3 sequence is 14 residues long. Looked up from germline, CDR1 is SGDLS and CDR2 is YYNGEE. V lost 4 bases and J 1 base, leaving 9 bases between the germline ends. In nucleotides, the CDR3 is TGTGCCAGCAGCCTACCGGGCAGCAATCAGCCCCAGCATTTT. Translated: CASSLPGSNQPQHF.